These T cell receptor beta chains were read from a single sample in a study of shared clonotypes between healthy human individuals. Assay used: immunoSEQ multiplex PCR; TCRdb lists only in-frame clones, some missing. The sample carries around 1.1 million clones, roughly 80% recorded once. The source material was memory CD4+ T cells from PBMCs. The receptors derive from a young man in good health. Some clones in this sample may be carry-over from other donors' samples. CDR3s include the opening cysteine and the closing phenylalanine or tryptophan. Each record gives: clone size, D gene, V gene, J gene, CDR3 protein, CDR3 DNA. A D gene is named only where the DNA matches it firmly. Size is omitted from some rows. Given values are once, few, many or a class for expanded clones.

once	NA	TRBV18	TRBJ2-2	CASSPRVSNTGELFF	TGTGCCAGCTCACCGAGGGTTTCGAACACCGGGGAGCTGTTTTTT
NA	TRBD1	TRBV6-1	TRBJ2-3	CASREGQGRTDTQYF	TGTGCCAGCAGAGAAGGACAGGGCCGCACAGATACGCAGTATTTT
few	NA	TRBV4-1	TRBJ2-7	CASSPPLSFEQYF	TGCGCCAGCAGCCCTCCACTATCATTCGAGCAGTACTTC
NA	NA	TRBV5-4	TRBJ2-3	CASSLAGTSTDTQYF	TGTGCCAGCAGCTTGGCAGGGACTAGCACAGATACGCAGTATTTT
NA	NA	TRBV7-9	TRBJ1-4	CASSPQGGGNEKLFF	TGTGCCAGCAGTCCCCAGGGAGGAGGCAATGAAAAACTGTTTTTT
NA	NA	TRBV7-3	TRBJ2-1	CASSLFTGNEQFF	TGTGCCAGCAGCTTATTTACCGGCAATGAGCAGTTCTTC
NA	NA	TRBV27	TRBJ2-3	CASSGVSWDTQYF	TGTGCCAGCAGTGGCGTTTCTTGGGATACGCAGTATTTT
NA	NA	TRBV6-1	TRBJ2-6	CASSAFGRSGANVLTF	TGTGCCAGCAGTGCCTTCGGGCGCTCTGGGGCCAACGTCCTGACTTTC
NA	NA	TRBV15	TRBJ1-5	CATSPTEHQPQHF	TGTGCCACCAGCCCTACTGAACATCAGCCCCAGCATTTT
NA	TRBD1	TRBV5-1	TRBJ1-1	CASSPGDRVLTEAFF	TGCGCCAGCAGCCCAGGCGACAGGGTTCTAACTGAAGCTTTCTTT
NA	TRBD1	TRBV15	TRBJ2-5	CATSRRQGAAEETQYF	TGTGCCACCAGCAGACGACAGGGGGCGGCGGAGGAGACCCAGTACTTC
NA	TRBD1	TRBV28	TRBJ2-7	CASSLLTDREGQYF	TGTGCCAGCAGTTTATTAACGGACAGGGAAGGGCAGTACTTC
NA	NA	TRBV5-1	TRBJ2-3	CASSSLSSTTDTQYF	TGCGCCAGCAGCTCACTGTCTAGCACCACAGATACGCAGTATTTT
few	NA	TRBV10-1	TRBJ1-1	CASKNRVGDTEAFF	TGCGCCAGCAAGAACAGGGTCGGGGACACTGAAGCTTTCTTT
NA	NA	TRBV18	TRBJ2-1	CASSPILNNEQFF	TGTGCCAGCTCACCAATACTAAACAATGAGCAGTTCTTC
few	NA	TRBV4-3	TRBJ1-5	CASSQDAYSNQPQHF	TGCGCCAGCAGCCAAGATGCTTATAGCAATCAGCCCCAGCATTTT
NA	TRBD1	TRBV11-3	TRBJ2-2	CASSWAGGTGELFF	TGTGCCAGCAGCTGGGCAGGGGGAACCGGGGAGCTGTTTTTT
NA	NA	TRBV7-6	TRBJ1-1	CASSRTVYDTEAFF	TGTGCCAGCAGCCGGACAGTGTATGATACTGAAGCTTTCTTT
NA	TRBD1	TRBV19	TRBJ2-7	CASSSRDRVEEQYF	TGTGCCAGTAGTTCCCGGGACAGGGTCGAAGAGCAGTACTTC
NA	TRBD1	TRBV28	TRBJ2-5	CASRTGAQETQYF	TGTGCCAGCCGGACAGGGGCGCAAGAGACCCAGTACTTC
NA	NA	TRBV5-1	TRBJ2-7	CASRRGGGEGYEQYF	TGCGCCAGCCGCAGAGGAGGGGGCGAGGGCTACGAGCAGTACTTC
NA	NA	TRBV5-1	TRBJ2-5	CASSLRRAETQYF	TGCGCCAGCAGCTTGCGTCGTGCAGAGACCCAGTACTTC
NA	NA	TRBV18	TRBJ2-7	CASSPAPTGAYYEQYF	TGTGCCAGCTCACCGGCCCCGACCGGGGCCTACTACGAGCAGTACTTC
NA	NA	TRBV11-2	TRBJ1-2	CASSFYYRGDGYTF	TGTGCCAGCAGCTTCTATTACCGGGGTGACGGCTACACCTTC
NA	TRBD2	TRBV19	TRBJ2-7	CASSTSRGGPLHEQYF	TGTGCCAGTAGTACCTCCCGGGGAGGGCCCCTCCACGAGCAGTACTTC
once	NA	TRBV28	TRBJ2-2	CASSHGGGYTGELFF	TGTGCCAGCAGCCATGGGGGGGGCTACACCGGGGAGCTGTTTTTT
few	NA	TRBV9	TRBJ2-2	CASSVWDGGTGELFF	TGTGCCAGCAGCGTGTGGGACGGTGGGACCGGGGAGCTGTTTTTT
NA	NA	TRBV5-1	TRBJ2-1	CASSLGDPYYNEQFF	TGCGCCAGCAGCTTGGGGGACCCATACTACAATGAGCAGTTCTTC
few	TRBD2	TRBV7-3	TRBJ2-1	CASSPVAGANNEQFF	TGTGCCAGCAGCCCCGTAGCGGGAGCCAACAATGAGCAGTTCTTC